The sequence of this TCR beta chain was determined in a study of cytomegalovirus exposure and HLA in healthy donors. Findings and limits, study-wide: TCR beta sequences reportedly predicted most subjects' HLA-A and HLA-B alleles accurately. Per a prior analysis, the majority of TCR beta V segments were productive roughly 90% or roughly 30% of the time.

Use of 60 Vbeta and 13 Jbeta primers characterized the PCR. TCRdb's copy holds only in-frame clones and misses some; the assay was immunoSEQ multiplex PCR. The data show tens of thousands of clones, roughly 64% seen once. For this clone: What it binds is unknown.

The ends were cut back, 4 bases at V and 0 bases at J, with 4 bases in the middle. Germline CDR1 LGHNA, CDR2 YNFKEQ. The CDR3 totals 13 residues. This chain links TRBV4-2 with TRBJ2-1; D is ambiguous. The origin of this receptor is a woman aged 40 to 50 in good health and CMV-seropositive. The specimen sequenced was PBMCs. The CDR3 coding sequence is TGTGCCAGCAGCCCTCCCTCCTACAATGAGCAGTTCTTC. Its translation: CASSPPSYNEQFF.